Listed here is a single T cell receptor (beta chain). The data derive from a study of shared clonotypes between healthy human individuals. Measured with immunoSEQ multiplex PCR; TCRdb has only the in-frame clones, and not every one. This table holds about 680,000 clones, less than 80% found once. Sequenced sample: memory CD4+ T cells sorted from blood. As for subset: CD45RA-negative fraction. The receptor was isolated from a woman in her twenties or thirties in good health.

CDR3 nucleotides: TGTGCCAGCAGCTTAGATAGCACTCCCAATCAGCCCCAGCATTTT. It translates to CASSLDSTPNQPQHF. The chain recombines TRBV11-2 with TRBJ1-5; D not certain. CDR1 SGHAT and CDR2 FQNNGV come from the germline V gene. Trimming removed 0 bases from V and 3 bases from J, with 9 bases in between. This CDR3 comprises 15 residues.